A single sample is the source of the 26 T cell receptor beta chains below, sequenced in a study of T cell repertoires in cytomegalovirus infection. Via MiXCR, TCRdb re-called the reads, giving one row per CDR3 protein. The repertoire has about 740,000 distinct CDR3 sequences, 35% to 40% of them found once; the top ten carry roughly 2.8%. The source material was PBMCs. These receptors all stem from a human donor in good health (CMV status not recorded). Some clones in this sample may be carry-over from other donors' samples.

There are many counts of this clonotype. The chain is built from TRBV28 and TRBJ2-7, with 7 bases lining up with TRBD2. Per the germline V gene, CDR1 is MDHEN and CDR2 is SYDVKM. Trimming cost V 8 bases and J 4 bases; bases outside gene matches: 11. The CDR3 has 14 residues. The CDR3 DNA follows: TGTGCCAGCCCGATGCGGGAGAGTTGGTACGAGCAGTACTTC. This codes for CASPMRESWYEQYF.

This clonotype was seen repeatedly, ten times or more. This chain uses TRBV28 with TRBJ2-3, with 8 bases lining up with TRBD2. Germline trimming cut 7 bases from V and 2 bases from J; bases unmatched to any gene: 8. Germline V gives CDR1 MDHEN, CDR2 SYDVKM. This CDR3 has 15 amino acids. The CDR3 coding sequence is TGTGCCAGCATGTTTGGCGGGGGGACCACAGATACGCAGTATTTT. It codes for CASMFGGGTTDTQYF.

With regard to this clonotype: The missing conserved phenylalanine or tryptophan at the end of this CDR3 makes a read error likely. The chain recombines TRBV7-2 with TRBJ1-3, with a tentative D call TRBD1 (6 bases). Between the trimmed V and J ends, which lost 4 bases and 0 bases, there was a span of 10 bases. Germline lookup yields CDR1 SGHTA and CDR2 FQGNSA. This CDR3 comprises 15 residues. The CDR3 here is CASSYTGLSGNTIYS. CDR3 nucleotide sequence: TGTGCCAGCAGCTATACAGGGCTCTCTGGAAACACCATATATTCT.

The CDR3 loop is CASSSSRDTPSGANVLTF. Written as DNA, the CDR3 is TGTGCCAGCAGCTCCTCCCGGGACACCCCCTCTGGGGCCAACGTCCTGACTTTC. The chain recombines TRBV13 with TRBJ2-6; tentatively, D is TRBD1 (6 bases). Trimming took off 4 bases at V and 0 bases at J, with 16 bases between the two ends. The CDR3 sequence is 18 residues long. Germline V gene sequence: CDR1 PRHDT, CDR2 FYEKMQ (reference sequence).

About this clonotype: The conserved final phenylalanine or tryptophan is absent from the CDR3, which likely points to a read error. This rearrangement joins TRBV11-2 to TRBJ2-5, with no clear D. From germline, CDR1 is SGHAT and CDR2 FQNNGV. The CDR3 runs 13 residues. Trimming shortened V by 0 bases and J by 5 bases, and 7 bases separated the two germline ends. The CDR3 reads CASSLDFWETQYL. CDR3 nucleotides: TGTGCCAGCAGCTTAGATTTTTGGGAGACCCAGTACTTA.

This clonotype appeared a few times. The chain carries TRBV28 and TRBJ2-5, with 9 bases lining up with TRBD2. V lost 7 bases, J lost 5 bases, and 14 bases stayed unmatched. This CDR3 region has 16 residues. Germline values: CDR1 MDHEN, CDR2 SYDVKM. CDR3 in amino acids: CASMDGGRGAGETQYF. CDR3 DNA: TGTGCCAGCATGGATGGCGGGAGGGGGGCAGGCGAGACCCAGTACTTC.

The genes are TRBV28 and TRBJ1-2, with a tentative D call TRBD1 (5 bases). The CDR3 contains 13 residues. Germline CDR1 MDHEN, CDR2 SYDVKM. The V gene lost 3 bases and the J gene lost 8 bases, with 13 bases spanning the gap. This CDR3 reads CASSLPGIKGYTF. For the CDR3, the DNA is TGTGCCAGCAGTTTGCCAGGGATTAAAGGCTACACCTTC.

This clonotype has ten or more counts. The J gene is TRBJ1-2, the V gene TRBV15, with no clear D. Trimming left V 0 bases short and J 7 bases short, with 3 bases between. Per the germline V gene, CDR1 is LNHNV and CDR2 is YYDKDF (reference sequence). The CDR3 consists of 11 residues. CDR3 bases: TGTGCCACCAGCAGAGATGGTGGCTACACCTTC. This codes for CATSRDGGYTF.

This clonotype was counted ten times or more. The gene calls are TRBV7-2 and TRBJ1-5; possibly TRBD1 for D (5 bases). V lost 5 bases and J 4 bases, leaving 15 bases between the germline ends. CDR3 length equals 15 residues. CDR1 and CDR2 (germline): SGHTA, FQGNSA. In DNA form, the CDR3 reads TGTGCCAGCAGCGAAAGGGGAACAGTTAATCAGCCCCAGCATTTT. Its protein is CASSERGTVNQPQHF.

The chain couples TRBV2 to TRBJ2-1; TRBD1 might be the D (6 bases). Deletions cut 6 bases from V and 8 bases from J, with 14 bases between. Germline values: CDR1 SNHLY, CDR2 FYNNEI. The CDR3 consists of 13 residues. The CDR3 reads CASSMGTRDEQFF. The DNA of the CDR3 is TGTGCCAGCAGCATGGGGACAAGGGATGAGCAGTTCTTC.

Comments on this clonotype: A junction boundary mismatches the germline segment, possibly from a read error. The CDR3 sequence: CAISMRQYNQPQHF. DNA for the CDR3: TGTGCCATTAGTATGAGGCAGTACAATCAGCCCCAGCATTTT. The rearrangement joins TRBV19 to TRBJ1-5; D is uncertain. From germline, CDR1 is LNHDA and CDR2 SQIVND (reference sequence). This CDR3 is 14 amino acids long.

The chain has TRBV3-1 and TRBJ1-5; D is ambiguous. The CDR3 covers 14 residues. The germline gives CDR1 LGHDT, CDR2 YNNKEL (reference sequence). Between the trimmed V and J ends, which lost 4 bases and 5 bases, there was a span of 12 bases. The CDR3 loop reads CASSPRTSYQPQHF. In nucleotides, the CDR3 is TGTGCCAGCAGCCCTAGGACTTCCTATCAGCCCCAGCATTTT.

This sequence joins TRBV28 and TRBJ1-6; D perhaps matches TRBD1 (6 bases). V was clipped by 6 bases and J by 5 bases, with 17 bases between them. The germline V gene encodes CDR1 MDHEN and CDR2 SYDVKM. The CDR3 length is 16 residues. This CDR3 is CASRALIGQNNSPLHF. The CDR3, as DNA: TGTGCCAGCAGAGCTCTCATAGGACAGAATAATTCACCCCTCCACTTT. Together with reference TRBV28 and TRBJ1-6, the CDR3 gives the full variable domain: DVKVTQSSRYLVKRTGEKVFLECVQDMDHENMFWYRQDPGLGLRLIYFSYDVKMKEKGDIPEGYSVSREKKERFSLILESASTNQTSMYLCASRALIGQNNSPLHFGNGTRLTVT.

This clonotype turned up a few times. The chain combines TRBV7-8 with TRBJ2-7; 13 bases are shared with TRBD2. The V and J ends lost 2 bases and 2 bases, in that order; junction bases with no gene match: 15. The CDR3 contains 20 residues. Germline-derived CDR1 and CDR2 are SGHVS and FQNEAQ. The CDR3 sequence: CASSLRVVWTSGSGAYEQYF. CDR3 coding DNA: TGTGCCAGCAGCTTAAGGGTTGTGTGGACTAGCGGGAGCGGGGCCTACGAGCAGTACTTC.

This clonotype has only a few counts. The chain combines TRBV19 with TRBJ1-1; 7 nucleotides agree with TRBD1. The CDR3 runs to 15 residues. Germline V CDR1 and CDR2: LNHDA, SQIVND (reference sequence). V lost 4 bases and J lost 4; bases outside the gene matches: 9. CDR3 sequence (DNA): TGTGCCAGTAGTACGTTCCGGGACAGACCCACTGAAGCTTTCTTT. Translation: CASSTFRDRPTEAFF.

The J gene is TRBJ2-7, the V gene TRBV28; TRBD1 aligns across 7 bases. With V trimmed by 5 bases and J by 3 bases, 7 bases remained unmatched. The germline gives CDR1 MDHEN, CDR2 SYDVKM. The length of the CDR3 is 14 residues. The CDR3 nucleotides read TGTGCCAGCAGTCCCCCCGGGACAGTCTACGAGCAGTACTTC. Protein sequence: CASSPPGTVYEQYF. The complete variable domain, with remaining parts taken from reference TRBV28 and TRBJ2-7, reads DVKVTQSSRYLVKRTGEKVFLECVQDMDHENMFWYRQDPGLGLRLIYFSYDVKMKEKGDIPEGYSVSREKKERFSLILESASTNQTSMYLCASSPPGTVYEQYFGPGTRLTVT.

V is TRBV28 and J is TRBJ2-5; 10 positions agree with TRBD1. Germline-derived CDR1 and CDR2 are MDHEN and SYDVKM. With 6 bases clipped from V and 2 bases from J, the junction kept 15 bases outside the gene matches. The CDR3 length is 18 residues. The CDR3 region is CASRPDRGRGGAQETQYF. The CDR3 DNA is TGTGCCAGCAGACCCGACAGGGGGCGAGGAGGGGCACAAGAGACCCAGTACTTC.

This clonotype was found many times. This sequence joins TRBV7-8 and TRBJ2-5, with D possibly being TRBD2 (6 bases). CDR3 length: 14 amino acids. With 6 bases removed from V and 2 bases from J, the gap between germline ends came to 13 bases. The germline gives CDR1 SGHVS, CDR2 FQNEAQ. The CDR3 reads CASRQVGRQETQYF. The CDR3 DNA is TGTGCCAGCAGACAAGTCGGGAGACAAGAGACCCAGTACTTC.

The V and J genes are TRBV27 and TRBJ1-4, with D tentatively TRBD1 (6 bases). Germline CDR1 MNHEY, CDR2 SMNVEV (reference sequence). V was shortened by 2 bases and J by 5 bases, with 18 bases between the two germline ends. CDR3 length: 17 residues. In DNA, the CDR3 is TGTGCCAGCAGTTTAAATCCCATACAGGGAAGGAATGAAAAACTGTTTTTT. Translating it yields CASSLNPIQGRNEKLFF. The complete variable domain, with remaining parts taken from reference TRBV27 and TRBJ1-4, reads EAQVTQNPRYLITVTGKKLTVTCSQNMNHEYMSWYRQDPGLGLRQIYYSMNVEVTDKGDVPEGYKVSRKEKRNFPLILESPSPNQTSLYFCASSLNPIQGRNEKLFFGSGTQLSVL.

This chain joins TRBV24-1 and TRBJ2-3; TRBD2 matches at 12 bases. The CDR3 has 18 residues. Trimming took 6 bases from V and 2 from J; bases not matched to a gene: 11. Per the germline V gene, CDR1 is KGHDR and CDR2 is SFDVKD. The CDR3 sequence: CATSPGLAGGGYTDTQYF. The CDR3 DNA sequence: TGTGCCACCAGTCCGGGGCTAGCGGGGGGGGGATACACAGATACGCAGTATTTT.

The V call is TRBV2, the J call TRBJ2-1; D unclear. Germline assignment: CDR1 SNHLY and CDR2 FYNNEI. This CDR3 has 14 amino acids. Trimming took 6 bases from V and 8 from J, leaving 17 bases between them. CDR3 residues: CASREHTRSDEQFF. The CDR3 region has the DNA TGTGCCAGCAGGGAGCACACCCGGAGCGATGAGCAGTTCTTC.

The J gene is TRBJ1-4, the V gene TRBV18; D is unclear. The CDR3 sequence is 16 residues long. Between the trimmed V and J ends, which lost 0 bases and 8 bases, there was a span of 16 bases. Germline lookup yields CDR1 KGHSH and CDR2 LQKENI. The CDR3 DNA is TGTGCCAGCTCACCACCGTCGCAGACGGTTGGCGAAAAACTGTTTTTT. Translated, it gives CASSPPSQTVGEKLFF.

The chain is built from TRBV19 and TRBJ2-7; the D gene is possibly TRBD1 (6 bases). V was clipped by 2 bases and J by 1 base, with 15 bases between them. Germline V gene sequence: CDR1 LNHDA, CDR2 SQIVND (reference sequence). This CDR3 comprises 16 residues. For the CDR3, the DNA is TGTGCCAGTAGTATAAGAGGCAGGGGCCCTTCCTACGAGCAGTACTTC. Residues: CASSIRGRGPSYEQYF.

This rearrangement joins TRBV28 to TRBJ2-1, with unresolved D. In germline, CDR1 is MDHEN, CDR2 SYDVKM. The CDR3 runs to 14 residues. Trimming removed 3 bases from V and 6 bases from J, with 12 bases in between. The CDR3 region has the DNA TGTGCCAGCAGTTTTGGTCACCGACCCAATGAGCAGTTCTTC. Protein: CASSFGHRPNEQFF. Full variable domain (outside the CDR3, taken from reference TRBV28 and TRBJ2-1): DVKVTQSSRYLVKRTGEKVFLECVQDMDHENMFWYRQDPGLGLRLIYFSYDVKMKEKGDIPEGYSVSREKKERFSLILESASTNQTSMYLCASSFGHRPNEQFFGPGTRLTVL.

V usage is TRBV12-3 or TRBV12-4 and J usage is TRBJ1-3; unclear D gene. The CDR3 loop spans 15 amino acids. Trimming took 4 bases from V and 2 from J, leaving 12 bases between them. CDR3 region: CASSSRQATGNTIYF. In DNA, the CDR3 is TGTGCCAGCAGTTCCAGGCAGGCGACTGGAAACACCATATATTTT.

The chain has TRBV24-1 and TRBJ1-5, with a weak D call TRBD1 (6 bases). V gave up 2 bases and J gave up 6 bases, with 16 bases separating them. There are 16 residues in the CDR3. Germline V gives CDR1 KGHDR, CDR2 SFDVKD. For the CDR3, the DNA is TGTGCCACCAGTGATTCGGGCAGGGGATTCGGTCAGCCCCAGCATTTT. Protein product: CATSDSGRGFGQPQHF.